The 21 T cell receptor beta chains given below trace back to one sample, sequenced in a study of blood T cell repertoires in COVID-19. Measured with immunoSEQ multiplex PCR; TCRdb has only the in-frame clones, and not every one. The profile shows 90,000 to 120,000 clones, more than 85% of them singletons. Sequenced sample: peripheral blood. The receptors stem from a human donor in a cohort sampled during active COVID-19.

CDR3 nucleotides: TGTGCCAGCCGCTCGGCCGGTGCGGGGGCGGGGGATGGCTACACCTTC. Amino acids: CASRSAGAGAGDGYTF. This chain uses TRBV27 with TRBJ1-2; D may be TRBD1 (6 bases). Trimming removed 8 bases from V and 6 bases from J, with 25 bases in between. In germline, CDR1 is MNHEY, CDR2 SMNVEV (reference sequence). The CDR3 runs to 16 residues.

The CDR3: CASSQELLVEETQYF. For the CDR3, the DNA is TGCGCCAGCAGCCAAGAGTTACTAGTTGAAGAGACCCAGTACTTC. V is TRBV4-1 and J is TRBJ2-5; D perhaps matches TRBD2 (5 bases). The CDR3 runs to 15 residues. Trimming cost V 0 bases and J 3 bases, with 11 bases left between them. Germline V CDR1 and CDR2: MGHRA, YSYEKL.

CDR3 nucleotides: TGTGCCAGCAAACCTTGGGACAGGGGGACTAGGGAGACTGAAGCTTTCTTT. This gives the protein CASKPWDRGTRETEAFF. This sequence joins TRBV3-1 (or the pseudogene TRBV3-2) and TRBJ1-1; 11 bases align to TRBD1. Germline CDR1 and CDR2: LGHDT and YNNKEL (reference sequence). This CDR3 is 17 amino acids long. The J segment lost 5 bases and the V segment lost 7 bases, leaving 15 bases of the junction unmatched.

The chain has TRBV27 and TRBJ1-1; D perhaps matches TRBD1 (5 bases). CDR1 and CDR2 (germline): MNHEY, SMNVEV (reference sequence). V was cut by 10 bases and J by 0 bases, with 15 bases left in between. The CDR3 sequence is 14 residues long. The CDR3 DNA sequence: TGTGCCACCCGGGGGGTTACCCTGAACACTGAAGCTTTCTTT. As protein: CATRGVTLNTEAFF.

J is TRBJ1-2 and V is TRBV7-8; D is possibly TRBD1 (5 bases). The CDR3 sequence is 14 residues long. CDR1 is SGHVS, CDR2 FQNEAQ, per germline. V was cut by 5 bases and J by 0 bases, with 10 bases left in between. The CDR3 spells CASSLYRTNYGYTF. Written as DNA, the CDR3 is TGTGCCAGCAGCCTTTACAGGACTAACTATGGCTACACCTTC. The full variable domain, with the rest looked up from reference TRBV7-8 and TRBJ1-2, is GAGVSQSPRYKVAKRGQDVALRCDPISGHVSLFWYQQALGQGPEFLTYFQNEAQLDKSGLPSDRFFAERPEGSVSTLKIQRTQQEDSAVYLCASSLYRTNYGYTFGSGTRLTVV.

This clone was counted a single time. The V call is TRBV10-1, the J call TRBJ2-7; TRBD2 matches at 13 bases. Trimming at V came to 4 bases and at J to 5 bases, leaving 17 bases not matched to a gene. The CDR3 extends over 19 amino acids. Germline assignment: CDR1 WNHNN and CDR2 SYGVQD (reference sequence). CDR3 bases: TGCGCCAGCAGTGGCCCGGGATGGGGACTAGCGGGACACCCCCACGAGCAGTACTTC. The encoded protein is CASSGPGWGLAGHPHEQYF.

The chain joins TRBV6-2 or TRBV6-3 to TRBJ2-5; TRBD1 matches 11 bases. The CDR3 runs to 17 residues. The V segment lost 4 bases and the J segment 2 bases; nucleotides outside the gene matches: 9. Per the germline V gene, CDR1 is MNHEY and CDR2 is SVGEGT. The CDR3 here is CASSLSRTGGGQETQYF. The DNA for the CDR3 is TGTGCCAGCAGTTTGTCCCGGACAGGGGGCGGACAAGAGACCCAGTACTTC.

The chain employs TRBV2 and TRBJ2-7; perhaps TRBD1 as D (6 bases). The germline V gene encodes CDR1 SNHLY and CDR2 FYNNEI. The CDR3 has 14 amino acids. Trimming took 5 bases from V and 1 from J, leaving 12 bases between them. For the CDR3, the DNA is TGTGCCAGCAGTTGGACAGATCGGTCCTACGAGCAGTACTTC. It translates to CASSWTDRSYEQYF.

This chain uses TRBV7-9 with TRBJ2-7, with TRBD1 as a possible D gene (5 bases). The length of the CDR3 is 14 residues. Deletions cut 5 bases from V and 1 base from J, with 12 bases between. The germline V gene has CDR1 SEHNR and CDR2 FQNEAQ (reference sequence). The CDR3 DNA reads TGTGCCAGCAGCGAATGGCAGGGTTCCTACGAGCAGTACTTC. Its protein is CASSEWQGSYEQYF.

This sequence joins TRBV29-1 and TRBJ1-1; 9 bases fit TRBD1. Germline lookup yields CDR1 SQVTM and CDR2 ANQGSEA. The CDR3 has 13 residues. V trimming: 6 bases; J trimming: 6 bases; junction bases outside the gene matches: 8. CDR3 residues: CSVAGTGRAEAFF. The DNA for the CDR3 is TGCAGCGTCGCCGGGACAGGGAGGGCTGAAGCTTTCTTT.

This chain uses TRBV19 with TRBJ1-5; no reliable D call. The CDR3 has 15 amino acids. Per germline, CDR1 LNHDA and CDR2 SQIVND (reference sequence). The V end lost 8 bases, the J end lost 0 bases, and 14 bases lay between the germline ends. The CDR3 loop reads CASGPNGYSNQPQHF. CDR3 bases: TGTGCCAGTGGGCCCAACGGATATAGCAATCAGCCCCAGCATTTT. The variable domain in full, with the rest retrieved from reference TRBV19 and TRBJ1-5, is DGGITQSPKYLFRKEGQNVTLSCEQNLNHDAMYWYRQDPGQGLRLIYYSQIVNDFQKGDIAEGYSVSREKKESFPLTVTSAQKNPTAFYLCASGPNGYSNQPQHFGDGTRLSIL.

The chain employs TRBV19 and TRBJ2-1; TRBD1 agrees at 10 bases. The CDR3 is 15 residues long. Germline V lookup: CDR1 LNHDA, CDR2 SQIVND (reference sequence). Losses at the gene ends were 3 bases for V and 9 bases for J; bases not matched to a gene: 8. CDR3 nucleotide sequence: TGTGCCAGTAGTATCGGGACAGGGGTGGGTGGTGAGCAGTTCTTC. This translates into CASSIGTGVGGEQFF.

The chain joins TRBV7-9 to TRBJ1-2; unclear D gene. This CDR3 spans 15 amino acids. The V and J ends lost 1 base and 7 bases respectively, with 16 bases between them. Germline V CDR1 and CDR2: SEHNR, FQNEAQ (reference sequence). The CDR3 coding sequence is TGTGCCAGCAGCTTAGAGATCGGGGAGGTCTCTGGCTACACCTTC. Its protein is CASSLEIGEVSGYTF.

This clone occurred once. The chain recombines TRBV11-2 with TRBJ2-5, with D uncertain. Germline CDR1 and CDR2: SGHAT and FQNNGV. CDR3 length equals 15 residues. V was clipped by 2 bases and J by 5 bases, with 15 bases between them. The chain's CDR3 is CASSLRRRPRETQYF. In DNA, the CDR3 is TGTGCCAGCAGCTTAAGGCGGAGACCTAGGGAGACCCAGTACTTC.

The genes are TRBV6-2 or TRBV6-3 and TRBJ2-1, with D perhaps matching TRBD2 (7 bases). Germline V gene data show CDR1 as MNHEY and CDR2 as SVGEGT. CDR3 length equals 16 residues. The germline V and J ends were trimmed by 2 bases and 4 bases, with 15 bases remaining between them. This CDR3 is CASSYRVGGPYNEQFF. The CDR3 DNA sequence: TGTGCCAGCAGTTACAGGGTGGGGGGGCCTTACAATGAGCAGTTCTTC.

This clone was seen a handful of times. The genes are TRBV29-1 and TRBJ1-1, with D perhaps TRBD1 (5 bases). Germline CDR1 reads SQVTM; CDR2 reads ANQGSEA. The CDR3 consists of 12 residues. In DNA, the CDR3 is TGCACCGCCTCCGGACAGAACACTGAAGCTTTCTTT. It specifies CTASGQNTEAFF.

V usage is TRBV7-8 and J usage is TRBJ2-1; TRBD2 matches 7 bases. V lost 1 base to trimming and J lost 5 bases; unmatched junction nucleotides: 8. The CDR3 is 16 residues long. Germline V gene sequence: CDR1 SGHVS, CDR2 FQNEAQ. CDR3 protein: CASSLVGGSIHNEQFF. The CDR3 bases are TGTGCCAGCAGCTTAGTAGGCGGGAGCATCCACAATGAGCAGTTCTTC.

The DNA of the CDR3 is TGTGCCAGCAGAGAAAAAACTAGCGGGAGGCTAGATACGCAGTATTTT. The encoded protein is CASREKTSGRLDTQYF. The chain carries TRBV28 and TRBJ2-3; 12 nucleotides align to TRBD2. CDR1 is MDHEN, CDR2 SYDVKM, per germline. This CDR3 is 16 amino acids long. Trimming at V came to 6 bases and at J to 5 bases, leaving 9 bases not matched to a gene.

The V gene is TRBV28, the J gene TRBJ1-6; 7 bases fit TRBD1. With 6 bases clipped from V and 10 bases from J, the junction kept 9 bases outside the gene matches. Germline V gene data show CDR1 as MDHEN and CDR2 as SYDVKM. The CDR3 sequence is 14 residues long. In DNA form, the CDR3 reads TGTGCCAGCAGCCTAACAGGGGCTGACTCACCCCTCCACTTT. Its protein product is CASSLTGADSPLHF. The complete variable domain, with remaining parts taken from reference TRBV28 and TRBJ1-6, reads DVKVTQSSRYLVKRTGEKVFLECVQDMDHENMFWYRQDPGLGLRLIYFSYDVKMKEKGDIPEGYSVSREKKERFSLILESASTNQTSMYLCASSLTGADSPLHFGNGTRLTVT.

Points on this clone: This specimen includes other DNA sequences encoding the same CDR3. The chain carries TRBV27 and TRBJ2-7, with D hard to call. The V end was cut by 2 bases, the J end by 2 bases, with 7 bases between. This CDR3 spans 13 amino acids. Germline CDR1 is MNHEY and CDR2 is SMNVEV (reference sequence). CDR3 sequence reads: CASSLDSTYEQYF. The CDR3 DNA follows: TGTGCCAGCAGTTTAGATAGCACCTACGAGCAGTACTTC.

The chain has TRBV5-6 and TRBJ1-2; D is undetermined. The length of the CDR3 is 15 residues. Germline loops: CDR1 SGHDT, CDR2 YYEEEE. Deletions cut 4 bases from V and 4 bases from J, with 17 bases between. This CDR3 is CASSPGVGFVYGYTF. The CDR3 DNA is TGTGCCAGCAGCCCCGGGGTAGGTTTTGTCTATGGCTACACCTTC.